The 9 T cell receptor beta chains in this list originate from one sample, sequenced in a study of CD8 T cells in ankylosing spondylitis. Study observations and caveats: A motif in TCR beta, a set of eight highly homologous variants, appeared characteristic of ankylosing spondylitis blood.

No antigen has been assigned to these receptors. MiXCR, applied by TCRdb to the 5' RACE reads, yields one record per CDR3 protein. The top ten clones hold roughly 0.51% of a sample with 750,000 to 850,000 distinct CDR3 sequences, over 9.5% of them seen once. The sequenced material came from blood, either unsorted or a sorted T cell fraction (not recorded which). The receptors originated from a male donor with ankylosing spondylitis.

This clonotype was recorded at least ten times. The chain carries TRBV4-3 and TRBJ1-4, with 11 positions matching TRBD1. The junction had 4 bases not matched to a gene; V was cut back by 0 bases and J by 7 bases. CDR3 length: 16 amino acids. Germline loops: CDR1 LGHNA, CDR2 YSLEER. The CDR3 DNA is TGCGCCAGCAGCCAAGATCGAGGGACAGGGGGTGAAAAACTGTTTTTT. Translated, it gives CASSQDRGTGGEKLFF.

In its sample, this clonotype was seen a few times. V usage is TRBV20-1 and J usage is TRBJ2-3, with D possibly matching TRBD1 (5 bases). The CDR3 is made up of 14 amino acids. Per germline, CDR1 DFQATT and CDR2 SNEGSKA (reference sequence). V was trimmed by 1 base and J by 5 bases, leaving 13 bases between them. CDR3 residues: CSARVGNQGDTQYF. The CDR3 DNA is TGCAGTGCTAGAGTCGGCAACCAGGGAGATACGCAGTATTTT.

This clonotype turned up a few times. CDR3 protein: CSARGVPATYEQYF. The CDR3 bases are TGCAGTGCTAGAGGGGTACCGGCTACCTACGAGCAGTACTTC. This rearrangement joins TRBV20-1 to TRBJ2-7; D is unresolved. CDR1 and CDR2 from the germline V gene are DFQATT and SNEGSKA (reference sequence). V lost 1 base and J lost 2, with 12 bases in between. The length of the CDR3 is 14 residues.

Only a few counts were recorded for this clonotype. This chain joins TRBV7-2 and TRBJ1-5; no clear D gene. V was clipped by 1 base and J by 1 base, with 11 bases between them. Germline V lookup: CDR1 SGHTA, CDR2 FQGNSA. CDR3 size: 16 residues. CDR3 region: CASSLGQPNSNQPQHF. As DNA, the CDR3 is TGTGCCAGCAGCTTAGGGCAGCCGAACAGCAATCAGCCCCAGCATTTT.

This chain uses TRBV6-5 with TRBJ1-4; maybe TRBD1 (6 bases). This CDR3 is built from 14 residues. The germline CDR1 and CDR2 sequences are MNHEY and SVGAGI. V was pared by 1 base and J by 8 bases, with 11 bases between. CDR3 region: CASSYYRASEKLFF. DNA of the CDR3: TGTGCCAGCAGTTACTACAGGGCGAGCGAAAAACTGTTTTTT.

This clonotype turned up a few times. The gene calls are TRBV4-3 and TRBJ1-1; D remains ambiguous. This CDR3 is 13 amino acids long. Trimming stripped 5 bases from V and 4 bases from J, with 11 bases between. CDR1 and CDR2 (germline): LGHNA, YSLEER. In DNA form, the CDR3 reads TGCGCCAGCAGCTCGGCCCCGGCCACTGAAGCTTTCTTT. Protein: CASSSAPATEAFF.

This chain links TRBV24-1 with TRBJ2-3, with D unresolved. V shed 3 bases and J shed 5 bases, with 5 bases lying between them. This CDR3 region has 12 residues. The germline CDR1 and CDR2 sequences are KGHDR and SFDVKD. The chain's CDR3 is CATSDRRDTQYF. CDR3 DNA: TGTGCCACCAGTGATCGTAGAGATACGCAGTATTTT.

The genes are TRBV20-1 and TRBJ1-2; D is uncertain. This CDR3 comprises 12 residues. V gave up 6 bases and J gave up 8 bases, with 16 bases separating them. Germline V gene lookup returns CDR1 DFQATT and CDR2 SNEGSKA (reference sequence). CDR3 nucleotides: TGCAGTGCGGGCAACAGTGTTGAGGGCTACACCTTC. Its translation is CSAGNSVEGYTF.

CDR3 residues: CASSYSGPGMVTGELFF. CDR3 coding DNA: TGTGCCAGCAGTTACTCCGGGCCGGGGATGGTCACCGGGGAGCTGTTTTTT. The rearrangement links TRBV6-5 to TRBJ2-2; TRBD2 is a possible D gene (5 bases). The CDR3 is 17 amino acids. CDR1 and CDR2 from the germline V gene are MNHEY and SVGAGI. The V end was cut by 0 bases, the J end by 4 bases, with 15 bases between.